Sequencing of this T cell receptor (beta chain) was carried out in a study of shared clonotypes between healthy human individuals. Germline V gene data show CDR1 as MNHEY and CDR2 as SVGAGI. The CDR3 sequence is 15 residues long. V dropped 6 bases and J dropped 4; count of bases not matched to a gene: 12. Profiled with immunoSEQ multiplex PCR; TCRdb holds only in-frame clones, not every one. Of 1 million to 1.2 million clones listed, roughly 80% are singletons. The chain couples TRBV6-5 to TRBJ2-7; TRBD2 agrees at 7 bases. Sequencing input: memory CD4+ T cells from PBMCs. Noted subset: CD45RA-negative fraction. The clonotype comes from a man aged 18 to 30 in good health. Some clones in this sample may be carry-over from other donors' samples. The CDR3 DNA sequence: TGTGCCAGCAGCTCCCCCGGACTGGGGGGGTACGAGCAGTACTTC. Translating gives CASSSPGLGGYEQYF.